Listed below are T cell receptor beta chains from one sample, sequenced in a study of massively parallel sequencing of T cell beta chains. TCRdb processed the 5' RACE reads anew with MiXCR; each CDR3 protein has one entry. This sample has 3,500 to 5,000 distinct CDR3 sequences; 35% to 45% occur once, and the top ten carry under 3%. Material: commercial RNA from peripheral blood pooled from many donors. Source of these receptors: a pool of human donors in good health; the sample was commercial RNA pooled from many donors. Each CDR3 is given with its conserved first and last residue. The D gene is left open where the match is weak. The listing skips clone size in some rows; elsewhere it reads once, few, many or a size class.

abundance | j_gene | v_gene | d_gene | CDR3aa | CDR3nt
. | TRBJ1-2 | TRBV13 | TRBD1 | CASSHRGDGGYTF | TGTGCCAGCAGCCACAGGGGGGACGGTGGCTACACCTTC
few | TRBJ1-1 | TRBV20-1 | TRBD1 | CSARKTGERTEAFF | TGCAGTGCTAGGAAGACAGGGGAAAGGACTGAAGCTTTCTTT
. | TRBJ2-5 | TRBV7-6 | TRBD2 | CASSGSGSQETQYF | TGTGCCAGCAGCGGTAGCGGGAGTCAAGAGACCCAGTACTTC
few | TRBJ2-1 | TRBV6-2/TRBV6-3 | . | CASTVPFLNEQFF | TGTGCCAGCACCGTCCCTTTTCTCAATGAGCAGTTCTTC
. | TRBJ2-2 | TRBV6-2/TRBV6-3 | TRBD1 | CATDRDTGELFF | TGTGCCACGGACAGGGACACCGGGGAGCTGTTTTTT
. | TRBJ2-3 | TRBV20-1 | . | CSARGWSPDTQYF | TGCAGTGCTCGAGGATGGTCCCCAGATACGCAGTATTTT
medium-sized | TRBJ2-1 | TRBV6-2/TRBV6-3 | . | CASSYSVPEQFF | TGTGCCAGCAGTTACTCGGTCCCTGAGCAGTTCTTC
few | TRBJ2-5 | TRBV27 | . | CATLEWETQYF | TGTGCTACCCTAGAGTGGGAGACCCAGTACTTC
. | TRBJ2-7 | TRBV20-1 | TRBD2 | CSAHREGPYEQYF | TGCAGTGCTCATCGGGAGGGCCCCTACGAGCAGTACTTC
few | TRBJ2-1 | TRBV19 | . | CASSIAGRDNEQFF | TGTGCCAGTAGTATAGCGGGAAGGGACAATGAGCAGTTCTTC
. | TRBJ2-1 | TRBV20-1 | . | CSAYNEQFF | TGCAGTGCATACAATGAGCAGTTCTTC
few | TRBJ1-5 | TRBV13 | . | CASSLYSNQPQHF | TGTGCCAGCAGCCTCTATAGCAATCAGCCCCAGCATTTT
medium-sized | TRBJ1-2 | TRBV20-1 | . | CSARGHNYGYTF | TGCAGTGCTAGGGGACACAACTATGGCTACACCTTC
. | TRBJ2-7 | TRBV21-1 | . | CASSSHSRSYEQYF | TGTGCCAGCAGCTCCCACAGTAGGAGCTACGAGCAGTACTTC
few | TRBJ2-1 | TRBV9 | TRBD1 | CASSDPTGVNEQFF | TGTGCCAGCAGCGATCCGACAGGGGTCAATGAGCAGTTCTTC
few | TRBJ2-1 | TRBV29-1 | . | CSALEGEQFF | TGCAGCGCCCTGGAGGGTGAGCAGTTCTTC
large | TRBJ1-2 | TRBV29-1 | . | CSVERRDGGYTF | TGCAGCGTTGAACGGAGGGACGGTGGCTACACCTTC
few | TRBJ1-5 | TRBV10-3 | . | CAISEDSGQQPQHF | TGTGCCATCAGTGAGGACTCAGGGCAACAGCCCCAGCATTTT
few | TRBJ1-4 | TRBV20-1 | TRBD1 | CSARDRTGTNEKLFF | TGCAGTGCTAGAGATAGGACAGGGACTAATGAAAAACTGTTTTTT
large | TRBJ2-7 | TRBV29-1 | TRBD1 | CSGTGANTYEQYF | TGCAGCGGGACAGGGGCCAATACCTACGAGCAGTACTTC
. | TRBJ2-7 | TRBV20-1 | . | CSARDSGSYEQYF | TGCAGTGCTAGAGATAGTGGGTCCTACGAGCAGTACTTC
. | TRBJ1-5 | TRBV4-2 | . | CASSPRNGNQPQHF | TGTGCCAGCAGCCCCCGGAATGGCAATCAGCCCCAGCATTTT
few | TRBJ1-2 | TRBV4-1 | . | CASSQDENGYTF | TGCGCCAGCAGCCAAGATGAGAACGGCTACACCTTC
. | TRBJ2-5 | TRBV20-1 | TRBD2 | CSARDPGGGRETQYF | TGCAGTGCTAGAGATCCCGGGGGGGGCCGAGAGACCCAGTACTTC
few | TRBJ1-3 | TRBV7-6 | . | CASSLAGTGNTIYF | TGTGCCAGCAGCTTAGCCGGAACTGGAAACACCATATATTTT
. | TRBJ2-7 | TRBV5-1 | . | CASSLRTEHYEQYF | TGCGCCAGCAGCCTCCGGACAGAGCACTACGAGCAGTACTTC
few | TRBJ2-5 | TRBV29-1 | . | CSAEAVPKETQYF | TGCAGCGCAGAAGCAGTTCCCAAAGAGACCCAGTACTTC